These 27 T cell receptor beta chains originate from one sample sequenced in a study of blood T cells in healthy people across ages. Alongside a J-beta primer mix, a sample-barcoded 5' primer served in a second PCR lasting about 7 to 12 cycles. Each CDR3 protein is one row after TCRdb ran MiXCR on the 5' RACE reads. The sample lists roughly 1.5 million distinct CDR3 sequences; approximately 43% were seen once. The sample consisted of blood. The receptors originated from a woman in her late teens or twenties in good health.

The chain links TRBV28 to TRBJ1-1, with D uncertain. The CDR3 consists of 12 residues. Deletions cut 7 bases from V and 3 bases from J, with 9 bases between. The germline gives CDR1 MDHEN, CDR2 SYDVKM. The CDR3 loop reads CASTVPYTEAFF. CDR3 nucleotide sequence: TGTGCCAGCACCGTCCCCTACACTGAAGCTTTCTTT.

The chain combines TRBV7-9 with TRBJ2-5; D not certain. The closer fit of TRBJ2-7 to the DNA end suggests the J call may be wrong. CDR3 length: 14 residues. Looked up from germline, CDR1 is SEHNR and CDR2 is FQNEAQ (reference sequence). Here the CDR3 DNA reads TGTGCCAGCAGCCCAATAGGGAACTCCTACGAGCAGTACTTC. It codes for CASSPIGNSYEQYF.

This clonotype was picked up a small number of times. CDR3 in amino acids: CASSYSGKVSGELFF. The DNA of the CDR3 is TGTGCCAGCAGTTACTCGGGGAAGGTATCCGGGGAGCTGTTTTTT. The chain combines TRBV6-2 or TRBV6-3 with TRBJ2-2; D unclear. Trimming cost V 0 bases and J 6 bases, with 11 bases left between them. CDR1 is MNHEY and CDR2 is SVGEGT in the germline V gene. CDR3 size: 15 residues.

The sample holds a few counts of this clonotype. The chain has TRBV11-2 and TRBJ2-3; TRBD1 aligns across 7 bases. Trimming cost V 7 bases and J 2 bases; bases outside gene matches: 12. CDR1 is SGHAT, CDR2 FQNNGV, per germline. The length of the CDR3 is 16 residues. The CDR3 nucleotides are TGTGCCAGCATCAACTTAGGCAGGGGGATCACAGATACGCAGTATTTT. Protein: CASINLGRGITDTQYF.

CDR3 bases: TGTGCCAGCAGCTTAGAAGGGTTCAATAATTCACCCCTCCACTTT. It specifies CASSLEGFNNSPLHF. The chain links TRBV7-2 to TRBJ1-6; no definite D call. Looked up from germline, CDR1 is SGHTA and CDR2 is FQGNSA. The V gene lost 1 base and the J gene lost 5 bases, with 9 bases spanning the gap. CDR3 length: 15 amino acids. The full variable domain, completed using reference TRBV7-2 and TRBJ1-6, is GAGVSQSPSNKVTEKGKDVELRCDPISGHTALYWYRQSLGQGLEFLIYFQGNSAPDKSGLPSDRFSAERTGGSVSTLTIQRTQQEDSAVYLCASSLEGFNNSPLHFGNGTRLTVT.

As concerns this clonotype: A read error may account for a junction end that differs from germline. The V call is TRBV7-2, the J call TRBJ2-1; 8 positions agree with TRBD1. The CDR3 runs to 12 residues. In germline, CDR1 is SGHTA, CDR2 FQGNSA. CDR3 loop: CPSNRDRTEQFF. The CDR3 bases are TGTCCCAGCAACCGGGACAGGACAGAGCAGTTCTTC.

A word on this clonotype: The junction does not match germline at one end; this may be a read error. This chain's CDR3 is CAWNSRDGHTF. Written as DNA, the CDR3 is TGTGCCTGGAACAGCAGGGATGGCCACACCTTC. The chain links TRBV30 to TRBJ1-2; possible D gene TRBD1, 5 bases. Germline CDR1 is GTSNPN and CDR2 is SVGIG (reference sequence). There are 11 residues in the CDR3.

This chain uses TRBV7-9 with TRBJ1-5; D call uncertain. The germline V gene has CDR1 SEHNR and CDR2 FQNEAQ (reference sequence). Between the trimmed V and J ends, which lost 4 bases and 3 bases, there was a span of 10 bases. CDR3 length: 14 amino acids. CDR3: CASSSGMDNQPQHF. CDR3 nucleotides: TGTGCCAGCAGCTCGGGCATGGACAATCAGCCCCAGCATTTT.

V gene TRBV19 combines with J gene TRBJ2-1; a possible D gene is TRBD1 (6 bases). The CDR3 totals 14 residues. V was trimmed by 6 bases and J by 8 bases, leaving 17 bases between them. Germline CDR1 LNHDA, CDR2 SQIVND (reference sequence). CDR3 sequence reads: CASRGAGAGYEQFF. The CDR3, as DNA: TGTGCCAGTAGGGGGGCAGGGGCTGGCTATGAGCAGTTCTTC.

V usage is TRBV6-5 and J usage is TRBJ1-6, with TRBD1 as a possible D gene (6 bases). Looked up from germline, CDR1 is MNHEY and CDR2 is SVGAGI. The CDR3 spans 15 residues. The V end lost 0 bases, the J end lost 6 bases, and 9 bases lay between the germline ends. CDR3 residues: CASSYSTQGNSPLHF. Written as DNA, the CDR3 is TGTGCCAGCAGTTACTCGACACAGGGTAATTCACCCCTCCACTTT.

The chain has TRBV5-6 and TRBJ1-1; 8 positions match TRBD1. CDR3 length: 16 residues. Germline CDR1 is SGHDT and CDR2 is YYEEEE. The V segment lost 0 bases and the J segment 0 bases; nucleotides outside the gene matches: 4. CDR3 residues: CASSLAPTGVNTEAFF. CDR3 bases: TGTGCCAGCAGCTTGGCCCCGACAGGGGTGAACACTGAAGCTTTCTTT. The full variable domain, in which reference TRBV5-6 and TRBJ1-1 provide the parts outside the CDR3, is DAGVTQSPTHLIKTRGQQVTLRCSPKSGHDTVSWYQQALGQGPQFIFQYYEEEERQRGNFPDRFSGHQFPNYSSELNVNALLLGDSALYLCASSLAPTGVNTEAFFGQGTRLTVV.

V usage is TRBV20-1 and J usage is TRBJ2-3; D may be TRBD1 (5 bases). Germline V CDR1 and CDR2: DFQATT, SNEGSKA (reference sequence). The length of the CDR3 is 13 residues. Trimming removed 1 base at V and 10 bases at J, with 15 bases between. The CDR3 DNA reads TGCAGTGCTAGAGTGACCTCAAAAGGGGCGCAGTATTTT. This gives the protein CSARVTSKGAQYF.

Only a few counts were recorded for this clonotype. The CDR3 loop is CASSFRRQSQETQYF. The DNA for the CDR3 is TGTGCCAGCAGCTTCCGAAGGCAGAGTCAAGAGACCCAGTACTTC. This chain links TRBV7-2 with TRBJ2-5; D ambiguous. Germline assignment: CDR1 SGHTA and CDR2 FQGNSA. The CDR3 has 15 residues. The V gene lost 3 bases and the J gene lost 2 bases, with 13 bases spanning the gap.

CDR3 protein: CAWSVQVGGKDTQYF. CDR3 in DNA: TGTGCCTGGAGTGTACAGGTGGGGGGCAAGGATACGCAGTATTTT. The chain couples TRBV30 to TRBJ2-3, with D tentatively TRBD1 or TRBD2 (6 bases each). The CDR3 contains 15 residues. CDR1 and CDR2 from the germline V gene are GTSNPN and SVGIG (reference sequence). V lost 0 bases to trimming and J lost 6 bases, with 16 bases between them.

The chain couples TRBV6-4 to TRBJ1-2; D is possibly TRBD1 (5 bases). The CDR3 has 13 residues. Germline CDR1 reads MRHNA; CDR2 reads SNTAGT. The ends were cut back, 5 bases at V and 8 bases at J, with 15 bases in the middle. The CDR3 bases are TGTGCCAGCAGTAACAGGCCGGGTGGAGGCTACACCTTC. Protein product: CASSNRPGGGYTF.

The chain is built from TRBV11-2 and TRBJ2-3; 7 bases are shared with TRBD2. Trimming took 1 base from V and 2 from J; bases not matched to a gene: 9. The CDR3 sequence is 17 residues long. Germline CDR1 SGHAT, CDR2 FQNNGV. The CDR3 sequence is CASSLGPTSPNTDTQYF. CDR3 DNA sequence: TGTGCCAGCAGCTTAGGGCCGACTAGCCCCAACACAGATACGCAGTATTTT.

J is TRBJ1-1 and V is TRBV4-1; TRBD1 might be the D (5 bases). Trimming took 1 base from V and 5 from J, leaving 11 bases between them. Germline assignment: CDR1 MGHRA and CDR2 YSYEKL. This CDR3 spans 14 amino acids. CDR3 sequence: CASSQGQTATEAFF. The CDR3 nucleotides are TGCGCCAGCAGCCAAGGACAGACAGCTACTGAAGCTTTCTTT.

The chain carries TRBV6-6 and TRBJ1-4, with D maybe TRBD1 (5 bases). V was shortened by 0 bases and J by 4 bases, with 9 bases between the two germline ends. The CDR3 sequence is 15 residues long. The germline V gene has CDR1 MNHNY and CDR2 SVGAGI (reference sequence). CDR3 loop: CASSYSTVYNEKLFF. As DNA, the CDR3 is TGTGCCAGCAGTTACTCGACAGTTTATAATGAAAAACTGTTTTTT.

There are a few counts of this clonotype. CDR3 sequence reads: CASSQKAYPYNEQFF. The CDR3 DNA reads TGTGCCAGCAGCCAAAAAGCGTATCCCTACAATGAGCAGTTCTTC. This chain joins TRBV3-1 and TRBJ2-1; D is unresolved. CDR1 is LGHDT, CDR2 YNNKEL, per germline (reference sequence). This CDR3 has 15 amino acids. Trimming removed 2 bases at V and 2 bases at J, with 10 bases between.

Only a few counts were recorded for this clonotype. The rearrangement joins TRBV7-6 to TRBJ1-1; 7 bases align to TRBD1. CDR1 SGHVS and CDR2 FNYEAQ come from the germline V gene. V lost 5 bases, J lost 0 bases, and 9 bases stayed unmatched. This CDR3 region has 16 residues. DNA for the CDR3: TGTGCCAGCAGCCCCAGGACAGGAAGGGTGAACACTGAAGCTTTCTTT. This translates into CASSPRTGRVNTEAFF.

This chain uses TRBV18 with TRBJ2-1; the match to TRBD2 covers 13 bases. The V segment lost 1 base and the J segment 7 bases; nucleotides outside the gene matches: 16. The CDR3 is 20 residues long. CDR1 is KGHSH and CDR2 is LQKENI in the germline V gene. The CDR3 reads CASSPRFGPRTSGSSNEQFF. The DNA of the CDR3 is TGTGCCAGCTCACCACGGTTCGGACCAAGGACTAGCGGGAGTAGTAATGAGCAGTTCTTC.

The genes are TRBV20-1 and TRBJ2-1; D perhaps matches TRBD2 (5 bases). Germline V gives CDR1 DFQATT, CDR2 SNEGSKA (reference sequence). Trimming stripped 2 bases from V and 5 bases from J, with 10 bases between. The CDR3 covers 13 residues. CDR3 sequence reads: CSARLAGDNEQFF. The CDR3 DNA sequence: TGCAGTGCTAGACTAGCTGGGGACAATGAGCAGTTCTTC.

The chain combines TRBV28 with TRBJ2-1; D is ambiguous. V was shortened by 0 bases and J by 8 bases, with 8 bases between the two germline ends. Germline V lookup: CDR1 MDHEN, CDR2 SYDVKM. The CDR3 covers 13 residues. CDR3 residues: CASSLWDRDEQFF. CDR3 DNA sequence: TGTGCCAGCAGTTTATGGGACCGGGATGAGCAGTTCTTC.

About this clonotype itself: At one of its ends the junction is not consistent with the germline gene, which may arise from a read error. The chain uses TRBV20-1 and TRBJ2-3; 8 nucleotides align to TRBD2. The CDR3 covers 15 residues. CDR1 is DFQATT, CDR2 SNEGSKA, per germline (reference sequence). The CDR3 loop is CSARSGGGFTDTQYF. DNA of the CDR3: TGCAGTGCTAGATCGGGCGGGGGGTTCACAGATACACAGTATTTT.

J is TRBJ2-3 and V is TRBV28; maybe TRBD1 (5 bases). CDR1 and CDR2 from the germline V gene are MDHEN and SYDVKM. V gave up 4 bases and J gave up 2 bases, with 13 bases separating them. The CDR3 is made up of 15 amino acids. The DNA for the CDR3 is TGTGCCAGCAGTTCCCTAGTAGGGGCCACAGATACGCAGTATTTT. Amino acids: CASSSLVGATDTQYF. The entire variable domain, with the rest obtained from reference TRBV28 and TRBJ2-3, is as follows: DVKVTQSSRYLVKRTGEKVFLECVQDMDHENMFWYRQDPGLGLRLIYFSYDVKMKEKGDIPEGYSVSREKKERFSLILESASTNQTSMYLCASSSLVGATDTQYFGPGTRLTVL.

The rearrangement uses TRBV15 and TRBJ1-5; D not resolved. This CDR3 contains 14 residues. Deletions cut 5 bases from V and 3 bases from J, with 11 bases between. Germline V gene sequence: CDR1 LNHNV, CDR2 YYDKDF (reference sequence). CDR3 sequence reads: CATSSQRDNQPQHF. Written as DNA, the CDR3 is TGTGCCACCAGCTCCCAAAGAGACAATCAGCCCCAGCATTTT.

The chain is built from TRBV6-2 or TRBV6-3 and TRBJ2-1; TRBD1 is a possible D gene (6 bases). The CDR3 runs 13 residues. Germline CDR1 is MNHEY and CDR2 is SVGEGT. Trimming left V 6 bases short and J 4 bases short, with 10 bases between. CDR3 amino acids: CASRSDRYNEQFF. The DNA of the CDR3 is TGTGCCAGCAGATCAGACAGGTACAATGAGCAGTTCTTC.